The rows below give T cell receptor beta chains drawn from one sample of a study of cytomegalovirus exposure and HLA in healthy donors. The assay was immunoSEQ multiplex PCR, and TCRdb's table has in-frame clones only and misses some. The profile shows fewer than 200,000 clones, 81% of them singletons. Sequencing was carried out using PBMCs. The receptor source for this set is a woman aged 18-35 years in good health and CMV-seropositive. Both conserved end residues are part of each CDR3. The D gene is left open where the match is weak. Clone size is shown for a subset of rows, as once, few, many or a class of expanded clone.

j_call clone_size v_call d_call cdr3_aa cdr3_nt
TRBJ2-1 NA TRBV7-3 TRBD2 CASGSGGANNEQFF TGTGCCAGCGGGAGCGGGGGGGCAAACAATGAGCAGTTCTTC
TRBJ2-3 NA TRBV21-1 NA CASSKGQGTDTQYF TGTGCCAGCAGCAAAGGCCAGGGGACAGATACGCAGTATTTT
TRBJ2-3 NA TRBV5-1 NA CASSLAFTSTDTQYF TGCGCCAGCAGCTTAGCCTTCACTAGCACAGATACGCAGTATTTT
TRBJ2-1 NA TRBV2 TRBD1 CASRTDRGLYNEQFF TGTGCCAGCAGGACCGACAGGGGCCTCTACAATGAGCAGTTCTTC
TRBJ2-7 NA TRBV2 TRBD2 CAITSRTSSYEQYF TGTGCCATCACTTCCCGGACTAGCTCCTATGAGCAGTACTTC
TRBJ1-4 NA TRBV13 NA CASSYVPGEKLFF TGTGCCAGCAGCTACGTGCCCGGTGAAAAACTGTTTTTT
TRBJ2-1 NA TRBV14 NA CASSQRGFGDEQFF TGTGCCAGCAGCCAGCGGGGCTTCGGGGATGAGCAGTTCTTC
TRBJ2-2 NA TRBV27 TRBD2 CASSLAGAGELFF TGTGCCAGCAGTTTAGCGGGGGCCGGGGAGCTGTTTTTT
TRBJ2-3 NA TRBV9 TRBD1 CASSVFPGQGTDTQYF TGTGCCAGCAGCGTTTTTCCGGGACAGGGCACAGATACGCAGTATTTT
TRBJ1-1 NA TRBV9 TRBD1 CASSAWDRADSEAFF TGTGCCAGCAGCGCGTGGGACAGAGCGGACTCTGAAGCTTTCTTT
TRBJ1-4 NA TRBV6-5 TRBD1 CASSQDRGNEKLFF TGTGCCAGCAGCCAGGACAGGGGTAATGAAAAACTGTTTTTT
TRBJ1-1 NA TRBV5-1 NA CASSPHGGFGIEAFF TGCGCCAGCAGCCCCCACGGAGGTTTCGGGATTGAAGCTTTCTTT
TRBJ1-2 NA TRBV7-2 NA CASRLGGQGYGYTF TGTGCCAGCAGGCTTGGGGGCCAGGGATATGGCTACACCTTC
TRBJ2-5 NA TRBV6-5 TRBD2 CASSLGLAETQYF TGTGCCAGCAGTTTGGGACTAGCGGAGACCCAGTACTTC
TRBJ2-5 few TRBV27 TRBD2 CASSRPGGQETQYF TGTGCCAGCTCCAGGCCGGGGGGACAAGAGACCCAGTACTTC
TRBJ1-6 NA TRBV5-1 TRBD1 CASSLGDRDNSPLHF TGCGCCAGCAGCTTGGGGGACAGGGACAATTCACCCCTCCACTTT
TRBJ2-2 NA TRBV7-2 TRBD2 CASSPGLAGGTGELFF TGTGCCAGCAGCCCGGGACTAGCGGGGGGCACCGGGGAGCTGTTTTTT
TRBJ2-5 NA TRBV2 NA CASRPDLAETQYF TGTGCCAGCAGGCCGGATTTAGCGGAGACCCAGTACTTC
TRBJ1-1 NA TRBV10-3 NA CAISESISTNTEAFF TGTGCCATCAGTGAGTCGATTAGCACGAACACTGAAGCTTTCTTT
TRBJ2-7 few TRBV10-1 TRBD1 CASSGRDRGRQSSYEQYF TGCGCCAGCAGTGGAAGGGACAGGGGTCGACAATCTTCCTACGAGCAGTACTTC
TRBJ2-7 NA TRBV14 NA CASSHLLRGSYEQYF TGTGCCAGCAGCCATTTACTCCGCGGCTCCTACGAGCAGTACTTC
TRBJ2-7 NA TRBV2 TRBD1 CASSPDRVFYEQYF TGTGCCAGCAGTCCTGACAGGGTTTTCTACGAGCAGTACTTC
TRBJ2-1 NA TRBV7-8 TRBD2 CASSLGAGTSGGVRSYNEQFF TGTGCCAGCAGCTTAGGGGCTGGGACTAGCGGGGGAGTTCGCTCCTACAATGAGCAGTTCTTC
TRBJ1-1 NA TRBV11-2 NA CASSSDSVDTEAFF TGTGCCAGCAGCTCGGACAGCGTAGACACTGAAGCTTTCTTT